The entry below gives a single TCR beta chain sequence along with its context. Its antigen is as yet unknown. Separation from the approximately 690-subject first cohort characterized the roughly 130-subject validation cohort, to which the donors belonged. This sample is drawn from a study of cytomegalovirus exposure and HLA in healthy donors. Across the whole study: The approximately 120 validation repertoires used the same platform as the roughly 670 first-cohort repertoires, a later analysis reported. Study conclusions and caveats: Rare TCR sequences dominated, though some public TCRs recurred in many donors. There were a few CMV-associated chains whose specificity for CMV antigens was confirmed in vitro.

Clones were sequenced by immunoSEQ multiplex PCR, and TCRdb holds only the in-frame ones, with some missing. Altogether some 170,000 clones are present, 75% to 90% being singletons, with the ten largest covering more than 2%. Specimen: PBMCs. The sequence was collected from a woman in her late teens or twenties in good health and CMV-seronegative.

CDR3: CASSVLYGYTF. In nucleotides, the CDR3 is TGTGCCAGCAGTGTCCTCTATGGCTACACCTTC. The J gene is TRBJ1-2, the V gene TRBV2; D is unresolved. Trimming stripped 4 bases from V and 4 bases from J, with 4 bases between. This CDR3 is 11 amino acids long. CDR1 SNHLY and CDR2 FYNNEI come from the germline V gene.